The clone carrying this T cell receptor (beta chain) has only a few counts. The data derive from a study of identical twins. The CDR3 extends over 12 amino acids. Germline-derived CDR1 and CDR2 are SNHLY and FYNNEI. V was shortened by 4 bases and J by 6 bases, with 7 bases between the two germline ends. Template switching added a universal primer site, and cDNA bore unique molecular identifiers. Each CDR3 protein gets one entry after TCRdb re-called the 5' RACE reads with MiXCR. The profile shows approximately 890,000 distinct CDR3 sequences, roughly an eighth of them singletons. The same specimen was also included in a second study, on yellow fever vaccine responses in identical twins.

This clonotype was obtained from a woman between 18 and 30 years old in good health. The genes are TRBV2 and TRBJ2-1; no clear D gene. The specimen was PBMCs. CDR3 in DNA: TGTGCCAGCAGTGCATTAGCCAATGAGCAGTTCTTC. It yields the protein CASSALANEQFF.